The 18 T cell receptor beta chains listed next were all sequenced from one sample in a study of cytomegalovirus exposure and HLA in healthy donors. The study ran its PCR with 60 Vbeta and 13 Jbeta primers. TCRdb's table, derived via immunoSEQ multiplex PCR, lists solely in-frame clones and lacks some. This sample has 170,000 or so clones; around 80% occur once, and the top ten carry approximately 0.7%. What was sequenced was PBMCs. All receptors come from a woman aged 35 to 49 in good health and CMV-seronegative.

The chain employs TRBV5-1 and TRBJ1-4; TRBD1 is a possible D gene (5 bases). Trimming cost V 6 bases and J 5 bases, with 8 bases left between them. CDR3 length equals 12 residues. Germline V gene data show CDR1 as SGHRS and CDR2 as YFSETQ. CDR3 in DNA: TGCGCCAGCAAGGGGAACAATGAAAAACTGTTTTTT. This encodes CASKGNNEKLFF.

The chain has TRBV18 and TRBJ1-1, with D perhaps matching TRBD1 (6 bases). Germline CDR1 is KGHSH and CDR2 is LQKENI. V lost 6 bases, J lost 8 bases, and 16 bases lay in between. This CDR3 has 13 amino acids. This CDR3 reads CASSPMAGAEAFF. CDR3 bases: TGTGCCAGCTCTCCGATGGCGGGGGCCGAAGCTTTCTTT. The full variable domain, rest sourced from reference TRBV18 and TRBJ1-1, is NAGVMQNPRHLVRRRGQEARLRCSPMKGHSHVYWYRQLPEEGLKFMVYLQKENIIDESGMPKERFSAEFPKEGPSILRIQQVVRGDSAAYFCASSPMAGAEAFFGQGTRLTVV.

This clone has more than one count but fewer than ten. This chain links TRBV4-1 with TRBJ1-1, with D hard to call. The CDR3 sequence is 14 residues long. The ends were cut back, 2 bases at V and 4 bases at J, with 11 bases in the middle. The germline gives CDR1 MGHRA, CDR2 YSYEKL. The CDR3 sequence is CASSQISSGTEAFF. CDR3 sequence (DNA): TGCGCCAGCAGCCAAATCTCTTCCGGCACTGAAGCTTTCTTT.

The chain is built from TRBV7-9 and TRBJ1-1; D may be TRBD1 (5 bases). Deletions cut 6 bases from V and 5 bases from J, with 13 bases between. Per germline, CDR1 SEHNR and CDR2 FQNEAQ (reference sequence). The CDR3 runs 13 residues. CDR3 DNA sequence: TGTGCCAGCAGTTATGTTGGGGGGACTGAAGCTTTCTTT. Translating gives CASSYVGGTEAFF.

Here the CDR3 DNA reads TGTGCCTGGAGTGTACTCAGTTGGACAGGGGCTTGGGAGACCCAGTACTTC. This gives the protein CAWSVLSWTGAWETQYF. The rearrangement uses TRBV30 and TRBJ2-5; 9 positions match TRBD1. Trimming removed 0 bases from V and 5 bases from J; junction bases left unmatched: 13. CDR3 length: 17 residues. Per the germline V gene, CDR1 is GTSNPN and CDR2 is SVGIG (reference sequence).

This chain connects TRBV9 to TRBJ1-3; tentatively, D is TRBD1 (5 bases). The V gene's germline CDR1 is SGDLS and CDR2 YYNGEE. V was trimmed by 0 bases and J by 4 bases, leaving 23 bases between them. The CDR3 length is 19 residues. The CDR3 here is CASSVESPPQGDPGNTIYF. For the CDR3, the DNA is TGTGCCAGCAGCGTAGAATCCCCCCCCCAGGGTGACCCCGGAAACACCATATATTTT.

The chain employs TRBV5-1 and TRBJ2-2, with 12 nucleotides matching TRBD2. This CDR3 region has 17 residues. The V and J ends lost 0 bases and 3 bases, in that order; junction bases with no gene match: 3. CDR1 and CDR2 (germline): SGHRS, YFSETQ. In DNA form, the CDR3 reads TGCGCCAGCAGCTTGGGACTAGCGGGAGTATACACCGGGGAGCTGTTTTTT. This translates into CASSLGLAGVYTGELFF.

This clone occurred a few times. The rearrangement joins TRBV7-9 to TRBJ2-1; 15 bases agree with TRBD2. Germline V gene data show CDR1 as SEHNR and CDR2 as FQNEAQ (reference sequence). This CDR3 spans 18 amino acids. Losses at the gene ends were 4 bases for V and 7 bases for J; bases not matched to a gene: 11. Written as DNA, the CDR3 is TGTGCCAGCAGCTGGACTAGCGGGGGGGCCTCACGGAAGAATGAGCAGTTCTTC. It yields the protein CASSWTSGGASRKNEQFF.

V is TRBV5-1 and J is TRBJ2-3, with TRBD2 as a possible D gene (8 bases). Germline V lookup: CDR1 SGHRS, CDR2 YFSETQ. Trimming removed 2 bases from V and 6 bases from J, with 19 bases in between. The CDR3 totals 16 residues. The CDR3 nucleotides are TGCGCCAGCAGCTTACAGGGGCTAGCGGGTTTGGATACGCAGTATTTT. Amino acid sequence: CASSLQGLAGLDTQYF.

V is TRBV6-6 and J is TRBJ1-1; no definite D call. V shed 6 bases and J shed 9 bases, with 11 bases lying between them. Germline CDR1 is MNHNY and CDR2 is SVGAGI (reference sequence). The CDR3 has 11 amino acids. DNA of the CDR3: TGTGCCAGCAGACAAATGAGGAAAGCTTTCTTT. Protein sequence: CASRQMRKAFF.

V gene TRBV7-2 combines with J gene TRBJ1-2; D possibly corresponds to TRBD1 (6 bases). There are 14 residues in the CDR3. Trimming left V 5 bases short and J 8 bases short, with 18 bases between. From germline, CDR1 is SGHTA and CDR2 FQGNSA. Here the CDR3 reads CASSTPGGLWGYTF. Written as DNA, the CDR3 is TGTGCCAGCAGCACCCCGGGGGGCCTATGGGGCTACACCTTC. Together with reference TRBV7-2 and TRBJ1-2, the CDR3 gives the full variable domain: GAGVSQSPSNKVTEKGKDVELRCDPISGHTALYWYRQSLGQGLEFLIYFQGNSAPDKSGLPSDRFSAERTGGSVSTLTIQRTQQEDSAVYLCASSTPGGLWGYTFGSGTRLTVV.

This chain links TRBV18 with TRBJ1-6, with TRBD1 matching 8 bases. The CDR3 length is 14 residues. Looked up from germline, CDR1 is KGHSH and CDR2 is LQKENI. V was pared by 3 bases and J by 15 bases, with 10 bases of the junction left unmatched. CDR3 residues: CASSPSGQGRLLHF. The CDR3 DNA reads TGTGCCAGCTCACCCTCAGGACAGGGCCGACTCCTCCACTTT.

The chain combines TRBV29-1 with TRBJ2-1, with D possibly being TRBD2 (6 bases). Germline V CDR1 and CDR2: SQVTM, ANQGSEA. The CDR3 consists of 15 residues. Trimming left V 1 base short and J 6 bases short, with 16 bases between. The CDR3 spells CSVEAPGRGVNEQFF. DNA for the CDR3: TGCAGCGTTGAAGCGCCGGGACGCGGGGTCAATGAGCAGTTCTTC.

V gene TRBV7-8 combines with J gene TRBJ2-2; 7 nucleotides align to TRBD2. Losses at the gene ends were 5 bases for V and 2 bases for J; bases not matched to a gene: 5. Germline CDR1 reads SGHVS; CDR2 reads FQNEAQ. This CDR3 has 15 residues. In nucleotides, the CDR3 is TGTGCCAGCAGCCCGAGGGACTATAACACCGGGGAGCTGTTTTTT. Protein sequence: CASSPRDYNTGELFF.

This clone is a singleton in its sample. The J gene is TRBJ1-2, the V gene TRBV6-5; no clear D gene. Germline CDR1 MNHEY, CDR2 SVGAGI. V was shortened by 0 bases and J by 5 bases, with 10 bases between the two germline ends. This CDR3 has 14 amino acids. In DNA form, the CDR3 reads TGTGCCAGCAGTTACTCGAACAGTCCATATGGCTACACCTTC. Translation gives CASSYSNSPYGYTF.

This sequence joins TRBV21-1 and TRBJ1-1; the table's TRBD1 call for D was not verified on the DNA. TRBV21-1 is a listed pseudogene. The CDR3 contains 15 residues. The CDR3 DNA follows: TGTGCCAGCAGCTATAGGACAGGGGATAACACTGAAGCTTTCTTT. Protein: CASSYRTGDNTEAFF.

V gene TRBV11-3 combines with J gene TRBJ2-5; no firm D call. Trimming shortened V by 2 bases and J by 3 bases, and 4 bases separated the two germline ends. Germline CDR1 and CDR2: SGHNT and YENEEA. The CDR3 has 12 amino acids. The CDR3 region has the DNA TGTGCCAGCAGCTTAATAGAAGAGACCCAGTACTTC. Translation: CASSLIEETQYF.

The genes are TRBV19 and TRBJ2-7; 9 bases align to TRBD2. This CDR3 spans 15 amino acids. The germline V gene has CDR1 LNHDA and CDR2 SQIVND (reference sequence). V gave up 5 bases and J gave up 2 bases; unmatched junction bases: 7. As DNA, the CDR3 is TGTGCCAGTAGTCTTCTAGCGGGAAGGCCCTACGAGCAGTACTTC. This translates into CASSLLAGRPYEQYF.